The rows below give T cell receptor beta chains drawn from one sample of a study of CD8 T cells in Susac syndrome. TCRdb called the immunoSEQ multiplex PCR reads again in MiXCR, with one record for every CDR3 protein. Among 250,000 to 300,000 distinct CDR3 sequences listed, 75% to 85% were seen once. Sequences were obtained from CD8+ T cells from PBMCs. The receptors come from a human donor with multiple sclerosis. Each CDR3 is given with its conserved first and last residue. The D gene is left open where the match is weak. Size values are once, few and many counts, or a class for expanded clones, and some rows have none.

D gene,J gene,clone size,V gene,CDR3 protein,CDR3 DNA
TRBD2,TRBJ2-1,-,TRBV19,CASTSGLASGNEQFF,TGTGCCAGTACCTCAGGACTAGCTTCAGGCAATGAGCAGTTCTTC
TRBD1,TRBJ2-5,-,TRBV9,CASSVGVTGEETQYF,TGTGCCAGCAGCGTAGGTGTCACAGGGGAAGAGACCCAGTACTTC
-,TRBJ1-1,-,TRBV6-5,CASSYGTVVTEAFF,TGTGCCAGCAGTTACGGGACGGTGGTCACTGAAGCTTTCTTT
TRBD2,TRBJ2-3,-,TRBV27,CASASLAGAGDTQYF,TGTGCCAGCGCCTCTCTAGCGGGAGCGGGGGATACGCAGTATTTT
TRBD1,TRBJ1-1,-,TRBV9,CASSSGTGDTEAFF,TGTGCCAGCAGCTCAGGGACAGGCGACACTGAAGCTTTCTTT
TRBD1,TRBJ2-5,-,TRBV6-5,CASSYSGGRETQYF,TGTGCCAGCAGTTACTCAGGGGGCCGAGAGACCCAGTACTTC
-,TRBJ2-5,-,TRBV6-2/TRBV6-3,CASSSREQETQYF,TGTGCCAGCAGTTCTCGGGAGCAAGAGACCCAGTACTTC
-,TRBJ2-7,-,TRBV19,CASSLASRSYEQYF,TGTGCCAGTAGCCTAGCGTCACGCTCCTACGAGCAGTACTTC
-,TRBJ1-5,-,TRBV19,CASSIPGDQPQHF,TGTGCCAGTAGTATCCCAGGGGATCAGCCCCAGCATTTT
-,TRBJ2-5,-,TRBV20-1,CSAQRFKETQYF,TGCAGTGCCCAGCGGTTTAAAGAGACCCAGTACTTC
-,TRBJ1-4,-,TRBV11-2,CASSSSWSLFF,TGTGCCAGCAGCTCTTCGTGGTCACTGTTTTTT
-,TRBJ2-1,-,TRBV15,CATKGDASYNEQFF,TGTGCCACCAAGGGCGATGCCTCCTACAATGAGCAGTTCTTC
-,TRBJ2-5,once,TRBV28,CASRTRGRETQYF,TGTGCCAGCAGAACCCGAGGACGGGAGACCCAGTACTTC
-,TRBJ2-7,-,TRBV19,CASTIRGAGPYEQYF,TGTGCCAGTACAATTCGGGGCGCGGGACCCTACGAGCAGTACTTC
-,TRBJ1-5,-,TRBV25-1,CASAPPDSNQPQHF,TGTGCCAGCGCCCCCCCGGATAGCAATCAGCCCCAGCATTTT
-,TRBJ2-7,-,TRBV11-2,CASTPEQGPLEQYF,TGTGCCAGCACCCCTGAACAGGGTCCACTCGAGCAGTACTTC
-,TRBJ1-4,-,TRBV4-3,CASSQETANEKLFF,TGCGCCAGCAGCCAAGAAACCGCTAATGAAAAACTGTTTTTT
-,TRBJ2-6,-,TRBV10-3,CAIKVGGVDSGANVLTF,TGTGCCATCAAGGTAGGGGGTGTGGATTCTGGGGCCAACGTCCTGACTTTC
-,TRBJ1-1,-,TRBV28,CASSFSAEAFF,TGTGCCAGCAGTTTCTCGGCTGAAGCTTTCTTT
-,TRBJ2-1,-,TRBV6-1,CASSFGINEQFF,TGTGCCAGCAGTTTTGGCATCAATGAGCAGTTCTTC
-,TRBJ1-1,-,TRBV27,CASSLLSRSTEAFF,TGTGCCAGCAGTTTATTGTCCAGGAGCACTGAAGCTTTCTTT
-,TRBJ2-1,-,TRBV30,CAWAPGASGNYNEQFF,TGTGCCTGGGCCCCGGGGGCAAGCGGAAACTACAATGAGCAGTTCTTC
-,TRBJ1-2,-,TRBV7-8,CASSYREMDPTRGYTF,TGTGCCAGCAGCTACCGGGAGATGGATCCCACTAGGGGCTACACCTTC
TRBD2,TRBJ2-1,few,TRBV19,CASSFTSGRYNEQFF,TGTGCCAGTAGTTTCACTAGCGGGAGATACAATGAGCAGTTCTTC
-,TRBJ2-2,once,TRBV5-6,CALEDANTGELFF,TGTGCCTTAGAAGACGCGAACACCGGGGAGCTGTTTTTT
-,TRBJ2-4,-,TRBV3-1,CASSSRGELAKNIQYF,TGTGCCAGCAGCTCCCGGGGCGAACTAGCCAAAAACATTCAGTACTTC
TRBD2,TRBJ2-1,once,TRBV7-9,CASSLSLAGPQYNEQFF,TGTGCCAGCAGCTTAAGCCTAGCGGGACCACAATACAATGAGCAGTTCTTC
TRBD1,TRBJ2-6,-,TRBV4-1,CASSQETGLAGANVLTF,TGCGCCAGCAGCCAAGAGACAGGGCTGGCTGGGGCCAACGTCCTGACTTTC
-,TRBJ2-7,-,TRBV28,CASRAGFGREQYF,TGTGCCAGCCGGGCGGGGTTTGGGCGCGAGCAGTACTTC
TRBD2,TRBJ2-1,once,TRBV28,CASSLCCGGWSGSSSSYNEQFF,TGTGCCAGCAGTTTATGCTGCGGGGGGTGGAGCGGGAGCTCCAGCTCCTACAATGAGCAGTTCTTC
-,TRBJ2-7,-,TRBV23-1,CASSQLQLYEQYF,TGCGCCAGCAGTCAATTACAGCTCTACGAGCAGTACTTC
TRBD1,TRBJ2-7,few,TRBV27,CASSPGTGVSYEQYF,TGTGCCAGCAGCCCCGGGACAGGGGTCTCCTACGAGCAGTACTTC
TRBD2,TRBJ2-2,-,TRBV12-3/TRBV12-4,CASSPVEAGAKGSGELFF,TGTGCCAGCAGTCCGGTGGAAGCGGGAGCAAAGGGAAGCGGGGAGCTGTTTTTT
-,TRBJ2-3,-,TRBV28,CASSYPSRRYHEDTQYF,TGTGCCAGCAGCTACCCGTCGAGGAGGTACCACGAAGATACGCAGTATTTT
TRBD2,TRBJ2-1,-,TRBV29-1,CSADGRALNNEQFF,TGCAGCGCCGACGGGAGGGCCCTCAACAATGAGCAGTTCTTC
-,TRBJ2-7,-,TRBV30,CAWREAGLSYEQYF,TGTGCCTGGAGGGAGGCGGGTCTCTCCTACGAGCAGTACTTC
-,TRBJ2-1,-,TRBV7-8,CASSFPSYNEQFF,TGTGCCAGCAGCTTCCCCTCCTACAATGAGCAGTTCTTC
-,TRBJ1-1,few,TRBV27,CASSLLAGDGLNTEAFF,TGTGCCAGCAGTTTATTGGCGGGGGACGGTTTGAACACTGAAGCTTTCTTT
TRBD1,TRBJ2-7,once,TRBV30,CAWSAGQGPYEQYF,TGTGCCTGGAGCGCGGGACAGGGCCCCTACGAGCAGTACTTC
-,TRBJ2-4,-,TRBV20-1,CSASARGAKNIQYF,TGCAGTGCTAGCGCCAGGGGGGCAAAAAACATTCAGTACTTC
-,TRBJ2-2,-,TRBV6-2/TRBV6-3,CASRALRTGVFMTGELFF,TGTGCCAGCAGGGCCCTCCGGACGGGCGTTTTCATGACCGGGGAGCTGTTTTTT
TRBD2,TRBJ2-1,once,TRBV3-1,CASSQEGLESGEQFF,TGTGCCAGCAGCCAAGAGGGACTAGAGTCGGGGGAGCAGTTCTTC
TRBD2,TRBJ2-5,-,TRBV20-1,CSARTSGRAETQYF,TGCAGTGCTAGGACTAGCGGGAGGGCGGAGACCCAGTACTTC
-,TRBJ2-7,once,TRBV28,CASQRGYEQYF,TGTGCCAGTCAAAGGGGTTACGAGCAGTACTTC
-,TRBJ1-1,-,TRBV28,CASSFFGMNTEAFF,TGTGCCAGCAGTTTCTTTGGGATGAACACTGAAGCTTTCTTT
-,TRBJ1-5,-,TRBV27,CASATTGFNQPQHF,TGTGCCAGCGCCACCACAGGGTTCAATCAGCCCCAGCATTTT
TRBD2,TRBJ2-7,-,TRBV7-9,CASSSSFSGPNSYEQYF,TGTGCCAGCAGCTCTTCCTTTAGCGGGCCCAACTCCTACGAGCAGTACTTC
-,TRBJ2-7,once,TRBV18,CASSPPVGAENSYEQYF,TGTGCCAGCTCACCACCCGTCGGAGCGGAAAACTCCTACGAGCAGTACTTC
-,TRBJ2-1,-,TRBV5-6,CASSLVADWGEQFF,TGTGCCAGCAGCTTGGTGGCTGACTGGGGTGAGCAGTTCTTC
TRBD1,TRBJ2-5,-,TRBV6-1,CASSEGWDRALETQYF,TGTGCCAGCAGTGAAGGGTGGGACAGGGCGCTTGAGACCCAGTACTTC
TRBD1,TRBJ1-1,-,TRBV12-3/TRBV12-4,CASSQDRGYTEAFF,TGTGCCAGCAGTCAGGACAGGGGTTACACTGAAGCTTTCTTT
-,TRBJ1-1,-,TRBV4-3,CASSQDPGSSTEAFF,TGCGCCAGCAGCCAAGATCCCGGGTCCTCGACCGAAGCTTTCTTT
-,TRBJ2-7,-,TRBV20-1,CSARRVRDVFYEQYF,TGCAGTGCCCGCCGGGTCCGGGACGTTTTCTACGAGCAGTACTTC